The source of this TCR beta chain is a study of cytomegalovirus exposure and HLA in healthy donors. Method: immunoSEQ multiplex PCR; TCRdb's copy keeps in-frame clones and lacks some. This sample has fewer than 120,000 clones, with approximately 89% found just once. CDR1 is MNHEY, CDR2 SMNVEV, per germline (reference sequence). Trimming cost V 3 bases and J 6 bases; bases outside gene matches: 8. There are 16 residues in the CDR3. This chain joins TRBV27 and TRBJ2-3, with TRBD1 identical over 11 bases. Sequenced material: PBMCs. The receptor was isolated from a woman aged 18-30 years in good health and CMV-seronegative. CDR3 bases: TGTGCCAGCAGTTTGGATAGGGACAGGGGGGTGGATACGCAGTATTTT. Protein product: CASSLDRDRGVDTQYF.